This TCR beta chain was observed in a study of blood T cell repertoires in COVID-19. Study in general: Samples taken during acute and convalescent COVID-19 were collected in the United States, Italy and Spain.

In the study's own analysis: Using reference gene primer amplification, nucleated cell counts were estimated. Method: immunoSEQ multiplex PCR; TCRdb's copy keeps in-frame clones and lacks some. The V and J calls and clone size come from that table; D and trimming were worked out from the DNA. The data contain roughly 63,000 clones, about nine tenths of them singletons. V shed 0 bases and J shed 6 bases, with 6 bases lying between them. The germline V gene encodes CDR1 MNHEY and CDR2 SMNVEV (reference sequence). This CDR3 spans 13 amino acids. The genes are TRBV27 and TRBJ2-1; no reliable D call. This sequence originates from a woman aged 50 to 60 with active or convalescent COVID-19. The sample consisted of peripheral blood. The CDR3 loop reads CASSLSLVNEQFF. CDR3 coding DNA: TGTGCCAGCAGTTTATCCCTCGTCAATGAGCAGTTCTTC.